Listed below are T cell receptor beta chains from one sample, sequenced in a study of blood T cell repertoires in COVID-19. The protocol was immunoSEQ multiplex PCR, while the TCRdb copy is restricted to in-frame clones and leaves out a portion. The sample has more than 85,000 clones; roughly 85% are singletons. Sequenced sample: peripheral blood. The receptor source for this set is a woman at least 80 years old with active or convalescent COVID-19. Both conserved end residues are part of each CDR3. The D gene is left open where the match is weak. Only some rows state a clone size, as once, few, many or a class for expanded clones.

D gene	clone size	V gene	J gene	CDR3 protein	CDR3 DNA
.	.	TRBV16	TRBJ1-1	CASSREQGHTEAFF	TGTGCCAGCAGCCGCGAACAGGGTCACACTGAAGCTTTCTTT
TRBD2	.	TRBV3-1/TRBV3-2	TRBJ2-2	CASSLSGILRTGELFF	TGTGCCAGCAGCCTTAGCGGGATTTTACGCACCGGGGAGCTGTTTTTT
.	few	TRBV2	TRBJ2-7	CASSRDVYEQYF	TGTGCCAGCAGTCGGGATGTCTACGAGCAGTACTTC
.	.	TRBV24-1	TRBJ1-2	CATSDPGQRGYTF	TGTGCCACCAGTGACCCAGGACAGCGTGGCTACACCTTC
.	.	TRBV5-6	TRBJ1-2	CASTPEGGTGGYTF	TGTGCCAGCACCCCTGAGGGGGGGACGGGTGGCTACACCTTC
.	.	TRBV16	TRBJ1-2	CASSQSDGHPNYGYTF	TGTGCCAGCAGCCAATCGGATGGACACCCTAACTATGGCTACACCTTC
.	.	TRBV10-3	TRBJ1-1	CAISEGNTEAFF	TGTGCCATCAGTGAGGGCAACACTGAAGCTTTCTTT
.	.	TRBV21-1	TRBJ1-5	CASSSRTAPNQPQHF	TGTGCCAGCAGCTCCAGGACAGCACCTAATCAGCCCCAGCATTTT
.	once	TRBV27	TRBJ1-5	CASRSFSNQPQHF	TGTGCCAGCAGATCCTTTAGCAATCAGCCCCAGCATTTT
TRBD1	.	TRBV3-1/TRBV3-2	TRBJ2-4	CASSQDLGGWGNIQYF	TGTGCCAGCAGCCAAGATCTAGGGGGCTGGGGAAACATTCAGTACTTC
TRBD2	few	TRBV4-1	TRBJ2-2	CASSQGLAGVYTGELFF	TGCGCCAGCAGCCAAGGACTAGCGGGAGTTTACACCGGGGAGCTGTTTTTT
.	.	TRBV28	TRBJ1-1	CASSLTAFINTEAFF	TGTGCCAGCAGTTTAACAGCTTTCATAAACACTGAAGCTTTCTTT
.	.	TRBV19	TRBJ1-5	CASSIDLGQGRTQPQHF	TGTGCCAGTAGTATAGATCTCGGGCAGGGAAGGACTCAGCCCCAGCATTTT
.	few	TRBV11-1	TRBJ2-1	CASSLGLSYNEQFF	TGTGCCAGCAGCTTAGGTCTTAGTTACAATGAGCAGTTCTTC
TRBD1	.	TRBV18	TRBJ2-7	CASSADRQSYEQYF	TGTGCCAGCTCCGCGGACAGGCAGTCCTACGAGCAGTACTTC
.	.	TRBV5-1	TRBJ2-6	CASSKPKQGSGANVLTF	TGCGCCAGCAGCAAACCAAAACAGGGCTCTGGGGCCAACGTCCTGACTTTC
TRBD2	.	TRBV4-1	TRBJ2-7	CASSPYDLAGSYEQYF	TGCGCCAGCAGCCCTTATGATCTAGCGGGGTCCTACGAGCAGTACTTC
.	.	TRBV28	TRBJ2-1	CASSRPAMANEQFF	TGTGCCAGCAGTCGTCCTGCAATGGCCAATGAGCAGTTCTTC
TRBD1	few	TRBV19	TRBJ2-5	CASSAGGMKTQYF	TGTGCCAGTAGCGCAGGGGGCATGAAGACCCAGTACTTC
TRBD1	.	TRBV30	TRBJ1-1	CAWSPHRGRFYTEAFF	TGTGCCTGGAGTCCACACAGGGGGCGGTTTTACACTGAAGCTTTCTTT
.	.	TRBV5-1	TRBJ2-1	CASSPGWGGIYNEQFF	TGCGCCAGCAGCCCGGGGTGGGGCGGGATTTACAATGAGCAGTTCTTC
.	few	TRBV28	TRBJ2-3	CASSLNPTYTQYF	TGTGCCAGCAGTTTAAACCCTACTTATACGCAGTATTTT
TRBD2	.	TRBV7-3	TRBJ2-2	CASSLRSSGKGGELFF	TGTGCCAGCAGCTTACGGTCTAGCGGGAAGGGCGGGGAGCTGTTTTTT
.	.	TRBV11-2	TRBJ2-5	CASRYGSPGETQYF	TGTGCCAGCAGGTACGGGTCACCCGGAGAGACCCAGTACTTC
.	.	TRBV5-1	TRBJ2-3	CASVLQGHDTDTQYF	TGCGCCAGCGTACTTCAGGGGCACGACACAGATACGCAGTATTTT
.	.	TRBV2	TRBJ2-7	CASSPIQQGNEQYF	TGTGCCAGCAGTCCAATCCAACAGGGTAACGAGCAGTACTTC
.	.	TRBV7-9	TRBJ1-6	CASSSNKQGSHNSPLHF	TGTGCCAGCAGCTCGAACAAACAGGGTTCACATAATTCACCCCTCCACTTT
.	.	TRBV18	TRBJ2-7	CASSRGHPYEQYF	TGTGCCAGCTCACGAGGACACCCCTACGAGCAGTACTTC
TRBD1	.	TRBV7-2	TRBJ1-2	CASSSRRADRGTDGYTF	TGTGCCAGCAGCTCCCGGAGGGCAGACAGGGGTACGGATGGCTACACCTTC
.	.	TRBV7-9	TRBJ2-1	CASSLGETRDYDNEQFF	TGTGCCAGCAGCTTAGGCGAGACGCGGGATTACGACAATGAGCAGTTCTTC
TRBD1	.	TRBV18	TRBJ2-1	CASSQRQGYYNEQFF	TGTGCCAGCTCACAGCGACAGGGATACTACAATGAGCAGTTCTTC
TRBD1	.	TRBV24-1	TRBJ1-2	CATSDWDRRVLSYGYTF	TGTGCCACCAGTGATTGGGACAGGCGAGTACTTTCCTATGGCTACACCTTC
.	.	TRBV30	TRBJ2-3	CAWSVLLVSDTQYF	TGTGCCTGGAGTGTACTACTAGTATCAGATACGCAGTATTTT
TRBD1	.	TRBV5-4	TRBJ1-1	CASRRSGQGTKAFF	TGTGCCAGCAGACGAAGCGGACAGGGGACAAAAGCTTTCTTT
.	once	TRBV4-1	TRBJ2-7	CASSQDDPPRRQYF	TGCGCCAGCAGCCAAGACGACCCTCCCCGGAGGCAGTACTTC
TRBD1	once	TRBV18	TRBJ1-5	CASSDRDGQPQHF	TGTGCCAGCTCAGACAGGGATGGTCAGCCCCAGCATTTT
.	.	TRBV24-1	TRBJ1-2	CATSDLRAGSIYGYTF	TGTGCCACCAGTGATTTGCGGGCGGGTTCGATCTATGGCTACACCTTC
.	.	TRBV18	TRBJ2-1	CASSPSHLPDNEQFF	TGTGCCAGCTCACCTTCCCACCTACCCGACAATGAGCAGTTCTTC
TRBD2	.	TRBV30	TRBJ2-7	CAWDPGTSMHEQYF	TGTGCCTGGGACCCGGGGACTAGCATGCACGAGCAGTACTTC
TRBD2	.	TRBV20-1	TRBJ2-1	CSASNSGRAAEQFF	TGCAGTGCTAGTAATAGCGGGAGGGCCGCTGAGCAGTTCTTC
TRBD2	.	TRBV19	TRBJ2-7	CASSILAGVGEQYF	TGTGCCAGTAGTATCCTAGCGGGAGTCGGGGAGCAGTACTTC
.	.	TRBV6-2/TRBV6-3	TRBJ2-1	CASSSTYAYNEQFF	TGTGCCAGCAGCTCCACCTATGCATACAATGAGCAGTTCTTC
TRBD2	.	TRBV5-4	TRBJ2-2	CASYTSGRNTGELFF	TGTGCCAGCTACACTAGCGGGAGGAACACCGGGGAGCTGTTTTTT
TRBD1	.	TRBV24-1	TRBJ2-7	CATSDAGQAYEQYF	TGTGCCACCAGTGATGCTGGACAGGCCTACGAGCAGTACTTC
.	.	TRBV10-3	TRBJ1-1	CAITGDRDNEAFF	TGTGCCATCACTGGAGACCGGGACAACGAAGCTTTCTTT
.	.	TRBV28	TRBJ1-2	CASSPTGAYGYTF	TGTGCCAGCAGTCCCACAGGAGCCTATGGCTACACCTTC
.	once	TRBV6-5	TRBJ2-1	CASSYNVGYNYNEQFF	TGTGCCAGCAGTTACAACGTCGGGTATAACTACAATGAGCAGTTCTTC
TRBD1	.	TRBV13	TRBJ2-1	CASSSRQGVDEQFF	TGTGCCAGCAGCTCGAGACAGGGGGTGGATGAGCAGTTCTTC
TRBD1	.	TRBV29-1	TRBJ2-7	CSVGQGENEQYF	TGCAGCGTTGGACAGGGGGAGAACGAGCAGTACTTC
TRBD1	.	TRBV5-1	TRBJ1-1	CASSTLAGTGVDTEAFF	TGCGCCAGCAGCACACTGGCTGGGACAGGGGTAGACACTGAAGCTTTCTTT